This T cell receptor (beta chain) was obtained from a study of beta chain features in type 1 diabetes. Study-level points and caveats: Fewer insertions but more deletions were seen at VDJ junctions in type 1 diabetes patients. All four CD4+ subsets from Type 1 diabetes patients carried moderately but significantly shorter TCRB CDR3s.

cDNA synthesis used the whole RNA isolate, giving expressed TCRB sequences. Produced via immunoSEQ multiplex PCR; TCRdb's table is partial and in-frame only. The top ten clones hold 0.04% of a sample with about 710,000 clones, over 12% of them seen once. In the case of this clone: Its specificity is unknown.

The sample consisted of naive CD4+ T cells from blood. This clonotype originated in a man between 18 and 29 years old with type 1 diabetes.

Here the CDR3 DNA reads TGTGCCTGGGCCGACTTGTACACTGAAGCTTTCTTT. It translates to CAWADLYTEAFF. The V call is TRBV30, the J call TRBJ1-1; D unclear. In germline, CDR1 is GTSNPN, CDR2 SVGIG (reference sequence). The CDR3 has 12 amino acids. Trimming cost V 5 bases and J 3 bases, with 10 bases left between them.